The sequence of this T cell receptor beta chain was determined in a study of beta chain features in type 1 diabetes (dated by TCRdb to the late 2010s). Describing the broader study: No differences in mean age, gender distribution, total cell number or subset yield were found between patients and healthy donors. A total of 107,917,701 sorted cells were examined across all samples, and RNA yield correlated strongly with the number of cells per subset. In the study, TCRB repertoires of sorted circulating CD4+ T cell subsets from recently diagnosed type 1 diabetes patients were compared with those of matched healthy donors. Regulatory and stem cell-like memory subsets were isolated from only 8 patients and about 8 healthy donors, whereas naive and central memory subsets came from all 30 or so donors.

This clone was observed a few times. Its antigen is not yet known. Per-nucleotide qualities are absent, and no much larger clonotype sits a single base away. A single peripheral blood draw of around 120 mL on average was collected from each donor into heparinised tubes. A BD FACSAria II and a panel including CD45RO, CCR7, CD25, CD127, CD95 and CD27 were used to sort naive, central memory, regulatory and stem cell-like memory CD4+ T cells. A purity above 95% was achieved for all sorted populations. PBMCs were isolated right away by Lymphoprep density gradient centrifugation and were stained directly, without culture. To minimize batch effects, samples were stained and sorted in pairs, one healthy donor with one patient per experiment. Its CDR3 holds 10 amino acids, cysteine through phenylalanine. CDR3 DNA is the only sequence kept; it has 30 bases, read in frame from the first base. V is pared back by 6 bases and J by 6 bases, with 3 bases lying between the germline termini. The germline V gene (reference sequence) specifies MNHNY as CDR1 and SVGAGI as CDR2.

All of the isolated RNA was reverse transcribed with the High Capacity cDNA Reverse Transcription Kit, so expressed TCRB transcripts were sequenced. Naive, central memory and regulatory T cell samples underwent deep immunoSEQ sequencing, averaging about 3.57 million total reads per sample. After sorted cells were lysed in RLT buffer, RNA was extracted with DNase-treated RNeasy Micro or Mini kits, with the choice depending on cell number. Each cell subset was processed on its own to prevent cross-contamination, while patient and healthy donor samples were processed together. TCRB sequences were amplified from cDNA with the immunoSEQ multiplex PCR, producing 87-bp fragments spanning the CDR3 region. The amplicons were sequenced using the Illumina HiSeq platform. The authors' pipeline ran thus. PCR bias was computationally corrected using synthetic template baselines, reads within Hamming distance 2 were collapsed, and singletons that could not be merged were discarded. Reads were aligned against IMGT to assign V, D and J genes, CDR3 length and insertions or deletions at six rearrangement sites. Within each subset, clonotype counts were normalized to sorted cell number, after which true diversity and Gini coefficients were computed with the tcR R package. The overlap coefficient, calculated on TCRB nucleotide sequences, was used to quantify repertoire sharing. The source is immuneACCESS, and TCRdb retained only in-frame sequences with V and J called. Part of the clones is not carried over; for the studies checked, unresolved V genes explain less than half of this, and the remainder is unexplained. From that table come the V and J calls and clone size; the DNA was used to work out D and trimming. This sample holds 300,000 to 350,000 clones; about a tenth were observed only once. Approximately 1% of the sample belongs to the ten largest clones.

Summary of the overall study and its limitations: At VDJ recombination sites, patients with type 1 diabetes made fewer insertions and deleted more nucleotides, a pattern implying thymic rearrangement abnormalities. Naive, central memory and regulatory TCRB repertoires appeared to be more similar among patients than among healthy donors. Because small numbers of individuals were included in the HLA sub-analyses, any influence of HLA type on TCRB rearrangement was left unresolved. In all four CD4+ subsets, TCRB CDR3 length was moderately but significantly shorter in type 1 diabetes patients. PCR may preferentially amplify shorter templates, but because patient and control samples were amplified and corrected together, any resulting skew would affect both groups equally. Because cDNA rather than genomic DNA was sequenced, highly expressing activated cells could have been over-represented, although no difference in activation and CD3 levels was found between groups.

The receptor's source is a man aged 25-45 years with type 1 diabetes. The chain joins TRBV6-6 to TRBJ1-5; the D gene identity is not certain. Sequencing was performed on central memory CD4+ T cells from blood. For the CDR3, the sequence is CASSFQPQHF. The DNA sequence follows: TGTGCCAGCAGCTTTCAGCCCCAGCATTTT.